Listed here are 24 T cell receptor beta chains from one sample, sequenced in a study of cytotoxic CD8 clonotypes in ibrutinib-treated CLL. Measured with immunoSEQ multiplex PCR; TCRdb has only the in-frame clones, and not every one. Of approximately 92,000 clones listed, approximately 77% are singletons. This specimen consisted of PBMCs, obtained after 24 months of ibrutinib treatment. Receptors originate from a human donor with chronic lymphocytic leukemia.

A few counts support this clone. Sequence at one end of the junction differs from germline and may be a read error. The chain joins TRBV5-4 to TRBJ2-7, with D perhaps being TRBD1 or TRBD2 (5 bases each). Germline CDR1 SGHNT, CDR2 YYREEE (reference sequence). The CDR3 loop spans 15 amino acids. DNA of the CDR3: TGCGCCAGCAGCCAAGAAGGGACGGTCTCCTACGAGCAGTACTTC. The encoded protein is CASSQEGTVSYEQYF.

V gene TRBV7-9 combines with J gene TRBJ2-3; a weak D match, TRBD2 (6 bases). Germline V gene sequence: CDR1 SEHNR, CDR2 FQNEAQ (reference sequence). The CDR3 extends over 14 amino acids. The V end was cut by 2 bases, the J end by 2 bases, with 8 bases between. The CDR3 loop reads CASSLRGFTDTQYF. CDR3 nucleotides: TGTGCCAGCAGCTTACGGGGGTTCACAGATACGCAGTATTTT.

This clone has only a few counts. The gene calls are TRBV10-1 and TRBJ2-1; TRBD2 might be the D (6 bases). Trimming removed 2 bases at V and 3 bases at J, with 20 bases between. The germline V gene has CDR1 WNHNN and CDR2 SYGVQD (reference sequence). CDR3 size: 18 residues. The CDR3, as DNA: TGCGCCAGCAGTGAGGAGCCGCTACGGGGGAGGATCTACAATGAGCAGTTCTTC. Translating it yields CASSEEPLRGRIYNEQFF.

This chain uses TRBV7-3 with TRBJ1-1; D is uncertain. Deletions cut 5 bases from V and 0 bases from J, with 10 bases between. This CDR3 spans 14 amino acids. CDR1 is SGHTA and CDR2 is FQGTGA in the germline V gene. CDR3 coding DNA: TGTGCCAGCAGCGAGAGCTCACTGAACACTGAAGCTTTCTTT. Amino acid sequence: CASSESSLNTEAFF.

The J gene is TRBJ2-3, the V gene TRBV9; TRBD2 aligns across 14 bases. This CDR3 has 16 residues. Germline loops: CDR1 SGDLS, CDR2 YYNGEE. V lost 3 bases, J lost 6 bases, and 6 bases stayed unmatched. The chain's CDR3 is CASSATSGRGTDTQYF. The CDR3 DNA is TGTGCCAGCAGCGCGACTAGCGGGAGGGGAACCGATACGCAGTATTTT.

The chain couples TRBV6-1 to TRBJ1-1, with TRBD1 identical over 7 bases. The V gene's germline CDR1 is MNHNS and CDR2 SASEGT. The V gene end was trimmed by 6 bases and the J gene end by 4 bases; junction bases not matched to a gene: 8. This CDR3 comprises 14 residues. The CDR3 sequence is CASRADRVATEAFF. CDR3 DNA sequence: TGTGCCAGCAGGGCCGACAGGGTGGCCACTGAAGCTTTCTTT.

In this sample, this clone turned up many times. The chain has TRBV6-5 and TRBJ1-1, with TRBD1 matching over 8 bases. After removal of 2 bases from V and 1 base from J, the junction contained 6 bases not matched to a gene. Per the germline V gene, CDR1 is MNHEY and CDR2 is SVGAGI. The CDR3 contains 16 residues. The CDR3 protein is CASSYLRTGKNTEAFF. The DNA for the CDR3 is TGTGCCAGCAGTTACCTCAGGACAGGGAAGAACACTGAAGCTTTCTTT.

The chain is built from TRBV7-3 and TRBJ2-1; no clear D gene. This CDR3 region has 17 residues. V was trimmed by 0 bases and J by 6 bases, leaving 18 bases between them. Germline V gene data show CDR1 as SGHTA and CDR2 as FQGTGA. Here the CDR3 DNA reads TGTGCCAGCAGCTTAACGATAGTGGGAAAAGGTGCCAATGAGCAGTTCTTC. Residues: CASSLTIVGKGANEQFF.

For the CDR3, the DNA is TGTGCCAGCAGTTTAAACGGGAACACTGAAGCTTTCTTT. Protein product: CASSLNGNTEAFF. The chain uses TRBV27 and TRBJ1-1; D call uncertain. CDR1 MNHEY and CDR2 SMNVEV come from the germline V gene (reference sequence). Trimming cost V 2 bases and J 1 base, with 5 bases left between them. This CDR3 is 13 amino acids long.

The J gene is TRBJ2-1, the V gene TRBV29-1; D assignment may be TRBD1 or TRBD2 (5 bases each). CDR1 and CDR2 (germline): SQVTM, ANQGSEA. V was trimmed by 7 bases and J by 12 bases, leaving 19 bases between them. The CDR3 is 12 residues long. In DNA form, the CDR3 reads TGCAGCGCTGGTGCCAGGGACGAGCGGCAGTTCTTC. Amino acids: CSAGARDERQFF.

The chain links TRBV5-6 to TRBJ2-7, with 8 bases matching TRBD1. The V gene's germline CDR1 is SGHDT and CDR2 YYEEEE. The CDR3 spans 14 residues. Losses at the gene ends were 2 bases for V and 4 bases for J; bases not matched to a gene: 5. Here the CDR3 DNA reads TGTGCCAGCAGCTTACGACAGGGGTTTTACGAGCAGTACTTC. Translating gives CASSLRQGFYEQYF.

This chain joins TRBV15 and TRBJ2-1, with TRBD1 matching over 11 bases. The CDR3 covers 15 residues. CDR1 LNHNV and CDR2 YYDKDF come from the germline V gene (reference sequence). Trimming removed 2 bases from V and 6 bases from J; junction bases left unmatched: 3. The CDR3 DNA follows: TGTGCCACCAGCAGATCAGGGACAGGGGGCAATGAGCAGTTCTTC. It codes for CATSRSGTGGNEQFF.

The gene calls are TRBV28 and TRBJ1-2, with 8 positions matching TRBD1. Germline V gene sequence: CDR1 MDHEN, CDR2 SYDVKM. The CDR3 is 17 amino acids. V shed 1 base, J shed 0 bases, and the junction held 7 bases outside the gene matches. The CDR3 sequence is CASSLFRRTGSNYGYTF. As DNA, the CDR3 is TGTGCCAGCAGTTTATTTCGCCGGACAGGGTCTAACTATGGCTACACCTTC.

The J gene is TRBJ1-4, the V gene TRBV7-6; D gene uncertain. V lost 1 base, J lost 8 bases, and 14 bases lay in between. There are 15 residues in the CDR3. Germline values: CDR1 SGHVS, CDR2 FNYEAQ. This CDR3 is CASSLGRVTREKLFF. CDR3 nucleotides: TGTGCCAGCAGCTTAGGCCGGGTCACCCGGGAAAAACTGTTTTTT.

This clone was seen only a few times. The chain recombines TRBV5-6 with TRBJ2-1; D perhaps matches TRBD2 (6 bases). The CDR3 length is 12 residues. Trimming left V 4 bases short and J 12 bases short, with 14 bases between. Germline V gives CDR1 SGHDT, CDR2 YYEEEE. Written as DNA, the CDR3 is TGTGCCAGCAGCGCGGCGGGACTGGCGCAGTTCTTC. Amino acids: CASSAAGLAQFF.

The table lists this clone with many counts. This chain uses TRBV7-2 with TRBJ2-1; D call uncertain. Trimming took 8 bases from V and 7 from J, leaving 12 bases between them. This CDR3 has 12 amino acids. Germline lookup yields CDR1 SGHTA and CDR2 FQGNSA. CDR3: CASGFYGNEQFF. In DNA form, the CDR3 reads TGTGCCAGCGGTTTCTACGGTAATGAGCAGTTCTTC.

The gene calls are TRBV11-2 and TRBJ2-2; TRBD1 is a possible D gene (5 bases). Trimming removed 2 bases from V and 4 bases from J, with 8 bases in between. The CDR3 sequence is 14 residues long. Germline-derived CDR1 and CDR2 are SGHAT and FQNNGV. In nucleotides, the CDR3 is TGTGCCAGCAGCTTATTGACAGTCACCGGGGAGCTGTTTTTT. It specifies CASSLLTVTGELFF.

V and J are TRBV5-6 and TRBJ2-7; tentatively, D is TRBD2 (5 bases). This CDR3 spans 12 amino acids. Trimming left V 2 bases short and J 3 bases short, with 6 bases between. Germline-derived CDR1 and CDR2 are SGHDT and YYEEEE. The CDR3 here is CASSFRGYEQYF. The CDR3 nucleotides read TGTGCCAGCAGCTTTCGGGGCTACGAGCAGTACTTC.

The chain uses TRBV7-3 and TRBJ2-2, with D uncertain. The V gene lost 5 bases and the J gene lost 5 bases, with 12 bases spanning the gap. Germline V gene sequence: CDR1 SGHTA, CDR2 FQGTGA. The CDR3 totals 14 residues. The CDR3: CASSNDLITGELFF. DNA of the CDR3: TGTGCCAGCAGCAACGACTTGATTACCGGGGAGCTGTTTTTT.

The chain combines TRBV10-1 with TRBJ2-3; no definite D call. The CDR3 runs to 17 residues. Germline loops: CDR1 WNHNN, CDR2 SYGVQD (reference sequence). V lost 2 bases, J lost 1 base, and 16 bases lay in between. CDR3 coding DNA: TGCGCCAGCAGTGAGAACCCCGGGCAGACCGGCACAGATACGCAGTATTTT. Residues: CASSENPGQTGTDTQYF.

In DNA, the CDR3 is TGCAGCGTTGTGGGGGACACAGGGGCCAATGAGCAGTTCTTC. Protein product: CSVVGDTGANEQFF. This sequence joins TRBV29-1 and TRBJ2-1, with 7 bases identical to TRBD1. The CDR3 contains 14 residues. From germline, CDR1 is SQVTM and CDR2 ANQGSEA. Trimming removed 4 bases from V and 6 bases from J; junction bases left unmatched: 9.

CDR3: CASSQVAATYNEQFF. CDR3 bases: TGTGCCAGCAGCCAAGTAGCGGCTACCTACAATGAGCAGTTCTTC. This sequence joins TRBV14 and TRBJ2-1, with TRBD2 as a possible D gene (6 bases). The CDR3 runs to 15 residues. CDR1 and CDR2 (germline): SGHDN, FVKESK. The V gene lost 1 base and the J gene lost 2 bases, with 9 bases spanning the gap. Drawing the rest from reference TRBV14 and TRBJ2-1, the complete variable domain is EAGVTQFPSHSVIEKGQTVTLRCDPISGHDNLYWYRRVMGKEIKFLLHFVKESKQDESGMPNNRFLAERTGGTYSTLKVQPAELEDSGVYFCASSQVAATYNEQFFGPGTRLTVL.

This chain links TRBV30 with TRBJ1-2, with TRBD1 identical over 8 bases. J lost 4 bases, V lost 0 bases, and 4 bases had no gene match. Germline values: CDR1 GTSNPN, CDR2 SVGIG (reference sequence). The CDR3 is 14 amino acids. CDR3 loop: CAWSVPDRAYGYTF. Written as DNA, the CDR3 is TGTGCCTGGAGTGTACCGGACAGGGCCTATGGCTACACCTTC.

This rearrangement joins TRBV29-1 to TRBJ1-2; the match to TRBD1 covers 7 bases. This CDR3 is built from 12 residues. V shed 6 bases, J shed 3 bases, and the junction held 4 bases outside the gene matches. The V gene's germline CDR1 is SQVTM and CDR2 ANQGSEA. The DNA for the CDR3 is TGCAGCGTGGAACAGGGGTACTATGGCTACACCTTC. Protein sequence: CSVEQGYYGYTF.